Sequencing of this T cell receptor beta chain was carried out in a study of CD8 T cells in ankylosing spondylitis. Findings of the study overall: Significant enrichment of disease-linked clones was reported in matched ankylosing spondylitis synovial fluid. What appeared characteristic of ankylosing spondylitis blood was a TCR beta motif of seven to nine highly homologous variants. Earlier authors reported some of these motif variants in reactive arthritis synovial fluid and blood.

With respect to this clonotype: Its specificity is not known.

Unmatched junction bases numbered 3, after V lost 0 bases and J lost 0 bases. Germline CDR1 SGHRS, CDR2 YFSETQ. The CDR3 runs 16 residues. With molecular barcodes, quantitative 5'-RACE was used to make the TCR beta libraries. TCRdb re-analysed the 5' RACE reads in MiXCR, keeping a single row per CDR3 protein. The table records some 200,000 distinct CDR3 sequences, 13% of them present only once. The sequenced sample consisted of blood, either unsorted or a sorted T cell fraction (not recorded which). The genes are TRBV5-1 and TRBJ2-3; 8 positions agree with TRBD2. The receptor was isolated from a male donor with ankylosing spondylitis or in good health (not recorded which). The CDR3 sequence: CASSLASGYSTDTQYF. CDR3 sequence (DNA): TGCGCCAGCAGCTTGGCTAGCGGGTATAGCACAGATACGCAGTATTTT.